The clone carrying this T cell receptor beta chain appeared a few times. The data were produced by immunoSEQ multiplex PCR, yet TCRdb's version contains in-frame clones alone and is incomplete. This sample has approximately 130,000 clones, with more than 75% found just once. These data are taken from a study of control samples from healthy donors and cancer patients. Germline V gene sequence: CDR1 SGHTA, CDR2 FQGTGA. V was pared by 9 bases and J by 1 base, with 15 bases between. There are 14 residues in the CDR3. The chain has TRBV7-3 and TRBJ1-1, with a tentative D call TRBD1 (6 bases). The source is a middle-aged man in good health. The sample consisted of blood. The CDR3 spells CASAEDSSNTEAFF. DNA of the CDR3: TGTGCCAGTGCTGAGGACAGCTCGAACACTGAAGCTTTCTTT.